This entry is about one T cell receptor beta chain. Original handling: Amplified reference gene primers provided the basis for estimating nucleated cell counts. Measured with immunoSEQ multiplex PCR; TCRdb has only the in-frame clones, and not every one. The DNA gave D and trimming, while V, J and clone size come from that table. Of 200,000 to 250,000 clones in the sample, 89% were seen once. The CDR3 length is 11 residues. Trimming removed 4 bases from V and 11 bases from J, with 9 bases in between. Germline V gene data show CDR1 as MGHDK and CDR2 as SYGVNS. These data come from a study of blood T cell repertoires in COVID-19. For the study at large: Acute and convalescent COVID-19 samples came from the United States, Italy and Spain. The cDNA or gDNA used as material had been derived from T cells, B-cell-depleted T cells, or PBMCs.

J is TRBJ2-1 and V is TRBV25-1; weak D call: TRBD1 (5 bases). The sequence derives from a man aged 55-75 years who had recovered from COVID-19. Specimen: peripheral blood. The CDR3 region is CASSVLDKQFF. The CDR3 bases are TGTGCCAGCAGTGTACTGGACAAGCAGTTCTTC.